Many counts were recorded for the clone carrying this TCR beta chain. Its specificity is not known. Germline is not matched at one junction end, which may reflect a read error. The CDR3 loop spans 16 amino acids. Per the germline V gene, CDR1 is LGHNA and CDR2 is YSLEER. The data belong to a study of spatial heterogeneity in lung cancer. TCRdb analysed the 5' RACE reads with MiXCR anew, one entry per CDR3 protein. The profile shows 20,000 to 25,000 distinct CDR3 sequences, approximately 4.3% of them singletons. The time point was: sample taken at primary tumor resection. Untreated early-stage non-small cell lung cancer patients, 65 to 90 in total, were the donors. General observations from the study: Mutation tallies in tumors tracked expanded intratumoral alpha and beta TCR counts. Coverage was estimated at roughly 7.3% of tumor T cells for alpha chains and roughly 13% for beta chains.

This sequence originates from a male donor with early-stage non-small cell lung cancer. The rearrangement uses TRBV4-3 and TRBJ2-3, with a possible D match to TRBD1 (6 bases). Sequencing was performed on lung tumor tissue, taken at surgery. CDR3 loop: CASSQDLGQWTDTQYF. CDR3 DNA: TGCGCCAGCAGTCAAGATCTTGGACAGTGGACAGATACGCAGTATTTT.